The rows below give T cell receptor beta chains drawn from one sample of a study of identical twins. TCRdb analysed the 5' RACE reads with MiXCR anew, one entry per CDR3 protein. The table includes nearly 650,000 distinct CDR3 sequences, less than 9% detected once. The sample was also reused in another study, on yellow fever vaccine responses in identical twins.

The specimen was PBMCs. The receptors were sampled from a woman between 18 and 29 years old in good health. Both conserved end residues are part of each CDR3. D genes are given only for firm matches. Only some rows state a clone size, as once, few, many or a class for expanded clones.

clone size: few; J gene: TRBJ1-6; V gene: TRBV20-1; D gene: .; CDR3 DNA: TGCAGTGCTAGAGATCTCATAGGGTCATATAATTCACCCCTCCACTTT; CDR3 protein: CSARDLIGSYNSPLHF
clone size: few; J gene: TRBJ1-2; V gene: TRBV12-3/TRBV12-4; D gene: .; CDR3 DNA: TGTGCCAGCAGTCCGATCCCTTTACCTAACTATGGCTACACCTTC; CDR3 protein: CASSPIPLPNYGYTF
clone size: many; J gene: TRBJ2-2; V gene: TRBV10-3; D gene: .; CDR3 DNA: TGTGCCATCAAAGAGCTGGGCACCGGGGAGCTGTTTTTT; CDR3 protein: CAIKELGTGELFF
clone size: many; J gene: TRBJ1-5; V gene: TRBV4-1; D gene: TRBD1; CDR3 DNA: TGCGCCAGCAGCCAAGAGACAGGGAACACCCAGCCCCAGCATTTT; CDR3 protein: CASSQETGNTQPQHF
clone size: .; J gene: TRBJ2-1; V gene: TRBV9; D gene: .; CDR3 DNA: TGTGCCAGCAGCAAAGGAGGGGTGAATGAGCAGTTCTTC; CDR3 protein: CASSKGGVNEQFF
clone size: few; J gene: TRBJ2-2; V gene: TRBV12-3/TRBV12-4; D gene: TRBD1; CDR3 DNA: TGTGCCAGCAGTTTAGAGGGGGCCAGCGGGGAGCTGTTTTTT; CDR3 protein: CASSLEGASGELFF
clone size: .; J gene: TRBJ2-1; V gene: TRBV29-1; D gene: TRBD2; CDR3 DNA: TGCAGCGTTGAGGGGGTAGCGGGGGGTTTCAGCTCCTACAATGAGCAGTTCTTC; CDR3 protein: CSVEGVAGGFSSYNEQFF
clone size: few; J gene: TRBJ1-5; V gene: TRBV24-1; D gene: TRBD1; CDR3 DNA: TGTGCCACCACCCCTTCGGACAGGGGGAACAATCAGCCCCAGCATTTT; CDR3 protein: CATTPSDRGNNQPQHF
clone size: .; J gene: TRBJ1-1; V gene: TRBV12-3/TRBV12-4; D gene: TRBD1; CDR3 DNA: TGTGCCAGCAGTCCCTGGGCAGGGGGAGGGAACACTGAAGCTTTCTTT; CDR3 protein: CASSPWAGGGNTEAFF
clone size: many; J gene: TRBJ2-7; V gene: TRBV28; D gene: TRBD2; CDR3 DNA: TGTGCCAGCAGTGCCTCCGGGACTATTGATCTCGAGCAGTACTTC; CDR3 protein: CASSASGTIDLEQYF
clone size: few; J gene: TRBJ1-6; V gene: TRBV10-3; D gene: .; CDR3 DNA: TGTGCCATCGTGGGGAGCTCCTATAATTCACCCCTCCACTTT; CDR3 protein: CAIVGSSYNSPLHF
clone size: few; J gene: TRBJ2-3; V gene: TRBV4-1; D gene: .; CDR3 DNA: TGCGCCAGCAGCCAAGCGTTTGCGACCACAGATACGCAGTATTTT; CDR3 protein: CASSQAFATTDTQYF
clone size: many; J gene: TRBJ2-3; V gene: TRBV4-1; D gene: .; CDR3 DNA: TGCGCCAGCAGCCAAGTGCAGAGCACAGATACGCAGTATTTT; CDR3 protein: CASSQVQSTDTQYF
clone size: few; J gene: TRBJ2-3; V gene: TRBV15; D gene: TRBD2; CDR3 DNA: TGTGCCACCAGCAGAGAAGTCCGCGGGAGGGCCTCGGCGGATACGCAGTATTTT; CDR3 protein: CATSREVRGRASADTQYF
clone size: many; J gene: TRBJ2-3; V gene: TRBV4-1; D gene: .; CDR3 DNA: TGCGCCAGCAGCCAAAACAGCCCCGATACGCAGTATTTT; CDR3 protein: CASSQNSPDTQYF
clone size: many; J gene: TRBJ1-2; V gene: TRBV5-6; D gene: TRBD1; CDR3 DNA: TGTGCCAGCAGCTTGAACTTAAGACAGGGAGGGTCAACTAACTATGGCTACACCTTC; CDR3 protein: CASSLNLRQGGSTNYGYTF
clone size: .; J gene: TRBJ2-7; V gene: TRBV11-1; D gene: TRBD2; CDR3 DNA: TGTGCCAGCAGCTTAGAAAACCCCGGACTAGCGGGAGTGGAGGAGCAGTACTTC; CDR3 protein: CASSLENPGLAGVEEQYF
clone size: many; J gene: TRBJ2-1; V gene: TRBV6-5; D gene: .; CDR3 DNA: TGTGCCAGCAGTTACGACAGGATAATCTACAATGAGCAGTTCTTC; CDR3 protein: CASSYDRIIYNEQFF
clone size: .; J gene: TRBJ2-5; V gene: TRBV20-1; D gene: TRBD2; CDR3 DNA: TGCAGTGCTTACACGACTAGCGGGGGAGGCGAGACCCAGTACTTC; CDR3 protein: CSAYTTSGGGETQYF
clone size: many; J gene: TRBJ1-2; V gene: TRBV29-1; D gene: TRBD1; CDR3 DNA: TGCAGCGTTGCCTCACAGGGGGCGTCTGGCTACACCTTC; CDR3 protein: CSVASQGASGYTF
clone size: .; J gene: TRBJ2-1; V gene: TRBV7-9; D gene: TRBD1; CDR3 DNA: TGTGCCAGCAGCACGGGACAGGGCTACAATGAGCAGTTCTTC; CDR3 protein: CASSTGQGYNEQFF
clone size: .; J gene: TRBJ2-2; V gene: TRBV6-1; D gene: TRBD2; CDR3 DNA: TGTGCCAGCAAAAGCGGGAGGAACACCGGGGAGCTGTTTTTT; CDR3 protein: CASKSGRNTGELFF
clone size: few; J gene: TRBJ1-2; V gene: TRBV12-3/TRBV12-4; D gene: .; CDR3 DNA: TGTGCCAGCCGACTGGACGGCTACACCTTC; CDR3 protein: CASRLDGYTF
clone size: few; J gene: TRBJ2-1; V gene: TRBV6-1; D gene: .; CDR3 DNA: TGTGCCAGCAGGGAAGGGGGGTACAATGAGCAGTTCTTC; CDR3 protein: CASREGGYNEQFF
clone size: .; J gene: TRBJ2-1; V gene: TRBV12-3/TRBV12-4; D gene: TRBD2; CDR3 DNA: TGTGCCAGCAGTTTAGCGACTAGCGGGGAGTACAATGAGCAGTTCTTC; CDR3 protein: CASSLATSGEYNEQFF
clone size: many; J gene: TRBJ2-5; V gene: TRBV11-3; D gene: .; CDR3 DNA: TGTGCCAGCAGTCAGGTCCCTGGTGCTCAAGAGACCCAGTACTTC; CDR3 protein: CASSQVPGAQETQYF
clone size: .; J gene: TRBJ1-2; V gene: TRBV5-1; D gene: .; CDR3 DNA: TGCGCCAGCAGCGATGGGGACTTCGGCTACACCTTC; CDR3 protein: CASSDGDFGYTF
clone size: .; J gene: TRBJ1-1; V gene: TRBV2; D gene: TRBD1; CDR3 DNA: TGTGCCAGCAAGAGGGACAGGGGGCTTGTGGTCACTGAAGCTTTCTTT; CDR3 protein: CASKRDRGLVVTEAFF
clone size: few; J gene: TRBJ1-4; V gene: TRBV10-3; D gene: .; CDR3 DNA: TGTGCCACCTCCAGGGGCGACGGGGAAAAACTGTTTTTT; CDR3 protein: CATSRGDGEKLFF
clone size: many; J gene: TRBJ1-2; V gene: TRBV20-1; D gene: .; CDR3 DNA: TGCAGTGCTAGTATGCTTGGTGGCTACACCTTC; CDR3 protein: CSASMLGGYTF
clone size: .; J gene: TRBJ1-5; V gene: TRBV6-6; D gene: TRBD1; CDR3 DNA: TGTGCCACCACGGGACAGGGACATCAGCCCCAGCATTTT; CDR3 protein: CATTGQGHQPQHF
clone size: many; J gene: TRBJ2-1; V gene: TRBV7-8; D gene: .; CDR3 DNA: TGTGCCAGCAGTATCAAGGCGCGATCGGCCTACAATGAGCAGTTCTTC; CDR3 protein: CASSIKARSAYNEQFF
clone size: .; J gene: TRBJ2-2; V gene: TRBV6-2/TRBV6-3; D gene: .; CDR3 DNA: TGTGCCAGCAGTTACCAAGCGGTTGCGAACACCGGGGAGCTGTTTTTT; CDR3 protein: CASSYQAVANTGELFF
clone size: .; J gene: TRBJ1-1; V gene: TRBV5-1; D gene: TRBD1; CDR3 DNA: TGCGCCAGCAACCCGGGACAGCCGAACACTGAAGCTTTCTTT; CDR3 protein: CASNPGQPNTEAFF
clone size: few; J gene: TRBJ2-2; V gene: TRBV4-1; D gene: TRBD2; CDR3 DNA: TGCGCCAGCAGCCAAGGACCGGGACTAGCGAAGGGGGAGCTGTTTTTT; CDR3 protein: CASSQGPGLAKGELFF
clone size: many; J gene: TRBJ2-7; V gene: TRBV6-5; D gene: .; CDR3 DNA: TGTGCCAGCAGTTACGACTTCCGGACCGACACCTACGAGCAGTACTTC; CDR3 protein: CASSYDFRTDTYEQYF
clone size: .; J gene: TRBJ1-5; V gene: TRBV4-2; D gene: .; CDR3 DNA: TGTGCCAGCAGCCAAGGGCAGACCGCCTGGGGGCCCCAGCATTTT; CDR3 protein: CASSQGQTAWGPQHF
clone size: many; J gene: TRBJ2-3; V gene: TRBV20-1; D gene: .; CDR3 DNA: TGCAGTGCTAGACGTAGCGGTACAGATACGCAGTATTTT; CDR3 protein: CSARRSGTDTQYF
clone size: many; J gene: TRBJ2-5; V gene: TRBV10-3; D gene: .; CDR3 DNA: TGTGCCATCAGACGAACCCAGTACTTC; CDR3 protein: CAIRRTQYF
clone size: .; J gene: TRBJ2-7; V gene: TRBV28; D gene: .; CDR3 DNA: TGTGCCAGCAGTATGATCCTCTTTGATGGGCAGTACTTC; CDR3 protein: CASSMILFDGQYF
clone size: .; J gene: TRBJ2-1; V gene: TRBV6-6; D gene: .; CDR3 DNA: TGTGCCAGCAGTTACTCGCCCCGGGAGCAGTTCTTC; CDR3 protein: CASSYSPREQFF
clone size: .; J gene: TRBJ1-2; V gene: TRBV14; D gene: .; CDR3 DNA: TGTGCCAGCAGCCAAGGGCTTATTAATGGCTACACCTTC; CDR3 protein: CASSQGLINGYTF
clone size: .; J gene: TRBJ1-1; V gene: TRBV15; D gene: .; CDR3 DNA: TGTGCCACCAGCGGGAGGAGGGGATCGGACACTGAAGCTTTCTTT; CDR3 protein: CATSGRRGSDTEAFF
clone size: .; J gene: TRBJ1-6; V gene: TRBV12-3/TRBV12-4; D gene: .; CDR3 DNA: TGTGCCAGCAGACCTCCGGGACTTTTGGAATCACCCCTCCACTTT; CDR3 protein: CASRPPGLLESPLHF
clone size: .; J gene: TRBJ2-7; V gene: TRBV20-1; D gene: .; CDR3 DNA: TGCAGTGCTAGAGATGGGAGGCTAGGCGACTCCTACGAGCAGTACTTC; CDR3 protein: CSARDGRLGDSYEQYF